These 4 T cell receptor beta chains originate from one sample sequenced in a study of CD8 T cells in Susac syndrome. When the RNA was reverse transcribed, random hexamers were used with an input of about 0.5 to 1 ug. TCRdb used MiXCR to reprocess the immunoSEQ multiplex PCR reads, holding one entry per CDR3 protein. The profile covers 180,000 or so distinct CDR3 sequences, with about 95% appearing a single time and about 0.13% taken by the ten largest. The sequenced sample was CD4+ T cells from PBMCs. The receptors stem from a human donor in good health.

This chain joins TRBV21-1 and TRBJ2-5; the table's D call, TRBD2, was not checked against the DNA. TRBV21-1 has pseudogene status. The CDR3 is made up of 12 amino acids. CDR3 region: CASLLARETQYF. As DNA, the CDR3 is TGTGCCAGCCTACTAGCCCGGGAGACCCAGTACTTC.

This clonotype was picked up one time. The rearrangement links TRBV19 to TRBJ1-2; D gene unclear. V lost 0 bases and J 8 bases, leaving 13 bases between the germline ends. Germline loops: CDR1 LNHDA, CDR2 SQIVND (reference sequence). The CDR3 is 14 residues long. The CDR3 sequence: CASSIDLSGRGYTF. Here the CDR3 DNA reads TGTGCCAGTAGTATAGATCTGTCTGGGCGCGGCTACACCTTC.

This clonotype appeared once. V and J are TRBV3-1 and TRBJ2-7, with D uncertain. V dropped 3 bases and J dropped 6 bases, with 6 bases sitting between them. Germline V gene data show CDR1 as LGHDT and CDR2 as YNNKEL (reference sequence). This CDR3 has 11 amino acids. In nucleotides, the CDR3 is TGTGCCAGCAGCCACCCGGGCGAGCAGTACTTC. This encodes CASSHPGEQYF.

This sequence joins TRBV15 and TRBJ2-3; 9 bases are shared with TRBD2. Trimming at V came to 4 bases and at J to 4 bases, leaving 6 bases not matched to a gene. Germline-derived CDR1 and CDR2 are LNHNV and YYDKDF (reference sequence). The CDR3 runs 15 residues. This CDR3 reads CATSKGTSLADTQYF. The CDR3 DNA reads as TGTGCCACCAGCAAGGGGACTAGCTTGGCAGATACGCAGTATTTT.